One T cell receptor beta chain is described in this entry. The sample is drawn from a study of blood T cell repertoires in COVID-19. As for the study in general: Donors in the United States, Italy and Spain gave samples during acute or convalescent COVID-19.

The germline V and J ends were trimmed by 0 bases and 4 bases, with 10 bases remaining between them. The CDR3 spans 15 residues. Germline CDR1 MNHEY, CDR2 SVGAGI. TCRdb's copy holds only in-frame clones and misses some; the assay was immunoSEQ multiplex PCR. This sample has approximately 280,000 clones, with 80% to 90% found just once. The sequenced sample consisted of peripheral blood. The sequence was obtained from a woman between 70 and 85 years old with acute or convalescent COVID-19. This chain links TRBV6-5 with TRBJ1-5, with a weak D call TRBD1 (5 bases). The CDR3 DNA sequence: TGTGCCAGCAGTTACTCGGGGCGACAAAATCAGCCCCAGCATTTT. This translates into CASSYSGRQNQPQHF.